The next 14 T cell receptor beta chains were all read from a single sample in a study of Graves' ophthalmopathy and Graves' hyperthyroidism. TCR beta CDR3 regions were amplified from RNA transcripts. Amplification began with first-round RT-PCR using HTBI primers, then second-round multiplex PCR was performed. TCRdb recomputed calls from the multiplex PCR reads with MiXCR, one row per CDR3 protein. Of around 1.1 million distinct CDR3 sequences listed, 35% to 45% are singletons. Sample: peripheral blood or thyroid tissue (not recorded which). The source is an adult man with Graves' hyperthyroidism.

To note about this clonotype: A single base separates this from a much larger clone, so it may be a read error. This chain uses TRBV19 with TRBJ1-1; no definite D call. In germline, CDR1 is LNHDA, CDR2 SQIVND (reference sequence). The V and J ends lost 7 bases and 4 bases respectively, with 10 bases between them. The CDR3 totals 12 residues. In DNA, the CDR3 is TGTGCCAGTAAAACGGTGAGCACTGAAGCTTTCTTT. Translation gives CASKTVSTEAFF.

This clonotype was recorded many times. This chain uses TRBV5-8 with TRBJ1-2, with D unclear. CDR3 size: 11 residues. CDR1 is SGHTS, CDR2 YDEGEE, per germline. V was shortened by 2 bases and J by 14 bases, with 13 bases between the two germline ends. The CDR3: CASSFRRGPTF. Here the CDR3 DNA reads TGTGCCAGCAGCTTTCGACGGGGTCCTACCTTC. The whole variable domain, filled in from reference TRBV5-8 and TRBJ1-2, reads EAGVTQSPTHLIKTRGQQATLRCSPISGHTSVYWYQQALGLGLQFLLWYDEGEERNRGNFPPRFSGRQFPNYSSELNVNALELEDSALYLCASSFRRGPTFGSGTRLTVV.

Concerning this clonotype itself: This may stem from a read error, because a much larger clone lies one nucleotide away. The CDR3, as DNA: TGCGCCAGCAGCCAATCCCCAGGGGGCCACAATGGCTACACCTTC. Translation gives CASSQSPGGHNGYTF. V gene TRBV5-1 combines with J gene TRBJ1-2, with 8 bases lining up with TRBD1. The CDR3 has 15 amino acids. Per the germline V gene, CDR1 is SGHRS and CDR2 is YFSETQ. The J segment lost 6 bases and the V segment lost 4 bases, leaving 11 bases of the junction unmatched. The full variable domain, rest sourced from reference TRBV5-1 and TRBJ1-2, is KAGVTQTPRYLIKTRGQQVTLSCSPISGHRSVSWYQQTPGQGLQFLFEYFSETQRNKGNFPGRFSGRQFSNSRSEMNVSTLELGDSALYLCASSQSPGGHNGYTFGSGTRLTVV.

This rearrangement joins TRBV25-1 to TRBJ1-1; D is undetermined. CDR1 and CDR2 (germline): MGHDK, SYGVNS. V was cut by 8 bases and J by 2 bases, with 12 bases left in between. The CDR3 is 13 residues long. The CDR3 DNA sequence: TGTGCCAGCGTTGTGGGCGGAAACACTGAAGCTTTCTTT. Translated, it gives CASVVGGNTEAFF. The whole variable domain, remainder taken from reference TRBV25-1 and TRBJ1-1, is EADIYQTPRYLVIGTGKKITLECSQTMGHDKMYWYQQDPGMELHLIHYSYGVNSTEKGDLSSESTVSRIRTEHFPLTLESARPSHTSQYLCASVVGGNTEAFFGQGTRLTVV.

Only a few counts were recorded for this clonotype. The junction differs from germline at one of its ends, possibly a read error. V usage is TRBV10-2 and J usage is TRBJ1-5, with TRBD1 matching 8 bases. The CDR3 has 15 residues. Germline V gene lookup returns CDR1 WSHSY and CDR2 SAAADI. CDR3 in DNA: TGTGCCAGCAGTTTGAGACAGGGGTTTGGTCAGCCCCAGCATTTT. Protein product: CASSLRQGFGQPQHF.

Notes on this clonotype: A single base separates this from a much larger clone, so it may be a read error. The genes are TRBV6-1 and TRBJ2-5; perhaps TRBD1 as D (6 bases). The J call could be wrong; TRBJ2-1 is a better fit for the DNA end. Germline lookup yields CDR1 MNHNS and CDR2 SASEGT. This CDR3 has 13 amino acids. The CDR3 here is CASSTGWRETQFF. For the CDR3, the DNA is TGTGCCAGCAGTACAGGGTGGCGAGAGACCCAGTTCTTC.

This clonotype was counted ten times or more. This rearrangement joins TRBV19 to TRBJ1-2; the match to TRBD1 covers 7 bases. Losses at the gene ends were 10 bases for V and 5 bases for J; bases not matched to a gene: 13. From germline, CDR1 is LNHDA and CDR2 SQIVND (reference sequence). CDR3 length equals 14 residues. In nucleotides, the CDR3 is TGTGCCACCTCACCCGGACAGGTTCTTTATGGCTACACCTTC. Its translation: CATSPGQVLYGYTF.

The V and J genes are TRBV20-1 and TRBJ2-7; D ambiguous. The V gene lost 4 bases and the J gene lost 0 bases, with 13 bases spanning the gap. Germline V gives CDR1 DFQATT, CDR2 SNEGSKA (reference sequence). The CDR3 covers 14 residues. CDR3 sequence (DNA): TGCAGTGCTATTCCCGGTGGCTACTCCTACGAGCAGTACTTC. Its protein is CSAIPGGYSYEQYF.

The chain couples TRBV12-3 or TRBV12-4 to TRBJ2-5; 10 bases align to TRBD2. Unmatched junction bases numbered 8, after V lost 5 bases and J lost 5 bases. CDR3 length equals 15 residues. DNA of the CDR3: TGTGCCAGCAGTCCATTAGCGGGGGGATTGGAGACCCAGTACTTC. Translated: CASSPLAGGLETQYF.

In its sample, this clonotype was seen a few times. A clone one base away is much larger, so this may be a read error. The chain links TRBV10-1 to TRBJ2-7, with D unclear. CDR3 size: 9 residues. CDR1 WNHNN and CDR2 SYGVQD come from the germline V gene (reference sequence). For the CDR3, the DNA is TGCGCCAGCATGGGCGAGCAGCACTTC. This encodes CASMGEQHF.

This sequence joins TRBV4-3 and TRBJ2-5, with 8 bases aligning to TRBD2. V dropped 0 bases and J dropped 1; count of bases not matched to a gene: 4. CDR1 and CDR2 from the germline V gene are LGHNA and YSLEER. The CDR3 is 16 residues long. CDR3 sequence: CASSQDIAGLQETQYF. The CDR3 nucleotides read TGCGCCAGCAGCCAAGATATAGCGGGGCTCCAAGAGACCCAGTACTTC.

The gene calls are TRBV28 and TRBJ2-5; 7 nucleotides line up with TRBD1. The CDR3 spans 14 residues. The germline V gene has CDR1 MDHEN and CDR2 SYDVKM. V dropped 5 bases and J dropped 5; count of bases not matched to a gene: 8. For the CDR3, the DNA is TGTGCCAGCAGTACCCTAAACAGGGGCGAGACCCAGTACTTC. Translated: CASSTLNRGETQYF.

This rearrangement joins TRBV7-3 to TRBJ1-1; D gene ambiguous. V lost 1 base and J lost 6, with 12 bases in between. In germline, CDR1 is SGHTA, CDR2 FQGTGA. The CDR3 loop spans 14 amino acids. CDR3 residues: CASSLRGSVSEAFF. CDR3 DNA sequence: TGTGCCAGCAGCTTAAGAGGGTCGGTATCTGAAGCTTTCTTT.

This sequence joins TRBV12-3 or TRBV12-4 and TRBJ1-2; D may be TRBD1 (5 bases). Trimming removed 3 bases from V and 6 bases from J, with 11 bases in between. This CDR3 contains 13 residues. CDR3 protein: CASSFRQTDGYTF. CDR3 nucleotide sequence: TGTGCCAGCAGTTTTCGACAGACAGATGGCTACACCTTC.